These T cell receptor beta chains were read from a single sample in a study of shared clonotypes between healthy human individuals. Only in-frame clones appear in the TCRdb table, and some are missing; sequencing was by immunoSEQ multiplex PCR. The table lists approximately 2.5 million clones, 93% of them singletons. Sequenced material: naive CD4+ T cells from PBMCs. The receptor set was obtained from a man aged 18-30 years in good health. Some clones in this sample may be carry-over from other donors' samples. Each CDR3 is given with its conserved first and last residue.

v_gene	j_gene	CDR3aa
TRBV29-1	TRBJ1-1	CSVGWTGAPNTEAFF
TRBV7-9	TRBJ1-6	CASSLVGHNSPLHF
TRBV4-3	TRBJ2-5	CASSQVGAGGGGETQYF
TRBV9	TRBJ2-3	CASSVEGWTDTQYF
TRBV18	TRBJ2-7	CASSPLQGARVREQYF
TRBV7-2	TRBJ1-1	CASSLLWGQGNTEAFF
TRBV7-9	TRBJ1-4	CASSSSGTDNEKLFF
TRBV19	TRBJ1-1	CALSLEGERDTEAFF
TRBV28	TRBJ2-1	CASRTPGAIVDNEQFF
TRBV5-1	TRBJ2-5	CASSLAGVEETQYF
TRBV4-3	TRBJ1-1	CASSQDEGMNTEAFF
TRBV27	TRBJ2-2	CASSPQGVRGTGELFF
TRBV7-6	TRBJ2-7	CASSLGAGATYEQYF
TRBV5-4	TRBJ2-7	CASSLIRGGEQYF
TRBV7-9	TRBJ1-6	CASSPLGGQDSPLHF
TRBV5-1	TRBJ1-1	CASSLQESNTEAFF
TRBV7-2	TRBJ1-5	CASSLATGFGSNQPQHF
TRBV2	TRBJ1-2	CASSEGRSYGYTF
TRBV19	TRBJ2-7	CASTPTGNHEQYF
TRBV7-2	TRBJ2-5	CASSWTSGETQYF
TRBV27	TRBJ2-1	CASRTGSGMSYNEQFF
TRBV19	TRBJ2-7	CASRMTSSSYEQYF
TRBV6-6	TRBJ1-2	CASRFNGYTF
TRBV5-4	TRBJ2-1	CASSTRLAPYNEQFF
TRBV9	TRBJ2-3	CASSAIQSPADTQYF
TRBV30	TRBJ1-2	CAWSVGPSYGYTF
TRBV30	TRBJ1-1	CAWSQGTEAFF
TRBV18	TRBJ1-3	CASSPPGRADFRNTIYF
TRBV5-1	TRBJ1-4	CASSFGQGALTNEKLFF
TRBV14	TRBJ2-3	CASSQDQELLADTPSTDTQYF
TRBV7-3	TRBJ2-2	CASSLVGAGELFF
TRBV19	TRBJ2-6	CASSRLFRDRGPGANVLTF
TRBV6-4	TRBJ2-1	CASSDSKEFNEQFF
TRBV9	TRBJ2-4	CASSAEVGTGGNIQYF
TRBV7-3	TRBJ2-7	CASSPQSGYEQYF
TRBV29-1	TRBJ2-1	CSAQRGSSYNEQFF
TRBV7-2	TRBJ2-1	CASSPLAYNEQFF
TRBV18	TRBJ2-7	CASSPPGSGRTYEQYF
TRBV30	TRBJ1-5	CAWTSGTEYQPQHF
TRBV19	TRBJ2-2	CASSRTPGAWGPGELFF
TRBV10-1	TRBJ2-3	CASSESWVNRDTQYF
TRBV10-3	TRBJ1-2	CAISESVARSLYGYTF
TRBV6-6	TRBJ1-5	CASQSAGGDQPQHF
TRBV6-1	TRBJ1-4	CASSPTGGSEKLFF
TRBV5-1	TRBJ2-5	CASSSGTSVKETQYF
TRBV2	TRBJ1-1	CASSRQGLNTEAFF
TRBV28	TRBJ2-6	CASMTLTLSGANVLTF
TRBV6-5	TRBJ2-5	CASSYSRYSETQYF
TRBV27	TRBJ1-2	CASSSPGQGNYGYTF
TRBV6-5	TRBJ1-2	CASSYSWVGAKSYTF
TRBV27	TRBJ2-5	CASSSPGTQYF
TRBV5-1	TRBJ1-1	CASSVGPEGREAFF
TRBV7-9	TRBJ2-1	CASSLVPRSSYNEQFF
TRBV6-1	TRBJ2-1	CASSEAPLAGEEQFF
TRBV7-3	TRBJ2-1	CASSITGESYNEQFF
TRBV5-5	TRBJ2-1	CASSSSPSSYNEQFF
TRBV5-5	TRBJ1-4	CASSPRTPTNEKLFF